Listed here are 27 T cell receptor beta chains from one sample, sequenced in a study of shared clonotypes between healthy human individuals (dated by TCRdb to the early 2020s). CD8 naive samples consisted of CD45RO-negative cells that were positively selected for CCR7, yielding a CD45RA+CCR7+ population without TemRA cells. The library relied on the immunoSEQ multiplex PCR assay. The source is immuneACCESS, and TCRdb retained only in-frame sequences with V and J called. Part of the clones is not carried over; for the studies checked, unresolved V genes explain less than half of this, and the remainder is unexplained. This sample gives around 1,900,000 clones in total; over 85% of them show up just once. The ten most abundant clones make up 1.5% to 2% of the sample. The sample comprised naive CD8+ T cells from PBMCs. This specimen's cell subset or site label, per the study, means: CD45RA+CCR7+. These receptor sequences come from a man between 18 and 35 years old in good health. Some clones in this sample may be carry-over from other donors' samples.

This sequence joins TRBV19 and TRBJ2-4; D not certain. Trimming took 3 bases from V and 2 from J, leaving 11 bases between them. CDR1 is LNHDA, CDR2 SQIVND, per germline (reference sequence). This CDR3 has 15 amino acids. CDR3 DNA: TGTGCCAGTAGTATCTTCACTCTAACCAAAAACATTCAGTACTTC. Translated, it gives CASSIFTLTKNIQYF.

The V and J genes are TRBV4-1 and TRBJ2-4; D remains unclear. Looked up from germline, CDR1 is MGHRA and CDR2 is YSYEKL. V lost 4 bases and J lost 1, with 17 bases in between. This CDR3 comprises 17 residues. CDR3 sequence (DNA): TGCGCCAGCAGCCTATACCTAGGTGCCTCGGCCAAAAACATTCAGTACTTC. Amino acids: CASSLYLGASAKNIQYF.

This clone was seen a single time. CDR3 bases: TGCAGCGTTGAGCTAGCGGGAGAGTTCTTC. This encodes CSVELAGEFF. The chain links TRBV29-1 to TRBJ2-1; 10 bases align to TRBD2. CDR3 length: 10 residues. Germline CDR1 is SQVTM and CDR2 is ANQGSEA. J gave up 14 bases and V 3 bases, and 1 base lay outside the gene matches.

The rearrangement joins TRBV28 to TRBJ2-5, with 8 positions matching TRBD2. Trimming removed 10 bases from V and 1 base from J; junction bases left unmatched: 8. Germline CDR1 is MDHEN and CDR2 is SYDVKM. The CDR3 has 14 residues. The CDR3 sequence is CATTISGAQETQYF. CDR3 sequence (DNA): TGTGCCACTACGATTAGCGGGGCCCAAGAGACCCAGTACTTC.

The rearrangement uses TRBV10-3 and TRBJ2-3; 10 nucleotides line up with TRBD2. CDR1 is ENHRY and CDR2 is SYGVKD in the germline V gene. The CDR3 runs 16 residues. V lost 2 bases and J lost 1; bases outside the gene matches: 3. For the CDR3, the DNA is TGTGCCATCAGTGAGCCTAGCGGGAGCCGCACAGATACGCAGTATTTT. This translates into CAISEPSGSRTDTQYF.

This clone was seen a handful of times. Additional DNA sequences in this sample encode the identical CDR3. This chain joins TRBV27 and TRBJ2-7; D might be TRBD2 (6 bases). This CDR3 is 13 amino acids long. The V gene's germline CDR1 is MNHEY and CDR2 SMNVEV (reference sequence). Trimming took 3 bases from V and 2 from J, leaving 8 bases between them. Written as DNA, the CDR3 is TGTGCCAGCAGTTTTGGGGGGACCTACGAGCAGTACTTC. Translated, it gives CASSFGGTYEQYF.

The V call is TRBV7-8, the J call TRBJ2-3, with 9 bases matching TRBD1. The CDR3 has 16 amino acids. Germline CDR1 SGHVS, CDR2 FQNEAQ. V lost 5 bases, J lost 3 bases, and 9 bases stayed unmatched. The CDR3 DNA is TGTGCCAGCAGCACGAGGGACAGGGTAGGGACAGATACGCAGTATTTT. This sequence encodes CASSTRDRVGTDTQYF.

V usage is TRBV27 and J usage is TRBJ1-1; D possibly corresponds to TRBD1 (5 bases). The CDR3 runs 15 residues. Germline V gives CDR1 MNHEY, CDR2 SMNVEV (reference sequence). The ends were cut back, 6 bases at V and 0 bases at J, with 14 bases in the middle. The CDR3 loop reads CASSTLRQLNTEAFF. The CDR3 nucleotides are TGTGCCAGCAGCACCCTCAGACAGTTGAACACTGAAGCTTTCTTT.

This clone was counted a single time. The chain has TRBV9 and TRBJ2-7; D possibly matches TRBD1 or TRBD2 (5 bases each). This CDR3 has 14 amino acids. Germline CDR1 and CDR2: SGDLS and YYNGEE. V was shortened by 4 bases and J by 4 bases, with 15 bases between the two germline ends. This CDR3 reads CASSLGRAGYEQYF. CDR3 bases: TGTGCCAGCAGCCTGGGCAGGGCGGGTTACGAGCAGTACTTC. The full variable domain, with the rest looked up from reference TRBV9 and TRBJ2-7, is DSGVTQTPKHLITATGQRVTLRCSPRSGDLSVYWYQQSLDQGLQFLIQYYNGEERAKGNILERFSAQQFPDLHSELNLSSLELGDSALYFCASSLGRAGYEQYFGPGTRLTVT.

V usage is TRBV27 and J usage is TRBJ2-1, with 7 bases matching TRBD2. The ends lost 4 bases at V and 7 bases at J; junction bases unmatched: 13. Germline V gene sequence: CDR1 MNHEY, CDR2 SMNVEV (reference sequence). The CDR3 spans 16 residues. CDR3 coding DNA: TGTGCCAGCAGTTCTCCTCTAGCGGATCCGGGGAATGAGCAGTTCTTC. Translating gives CASSSPLADPGNEQFF.

Written as DNA, the CDR3 is TGTGCCAGCAGTTTCCCGGGACTAGCGGCAGAGACCCAGTACTTC. Its translation: CASSFPGLAAETQYF. The chain links TRBV7-9 to TRBJ2-5; TRBD2 matches 11 bases. Germline CDR1 SEHNR, CDR2 FQNEAQ (reference sequence). Losses at the gene ends were 6 bases for V and 4 bases for J; bases not matched to a gene: 7. The CDR3 has 15 residues.

This chain uses TRBV21-1 with TRBJ2-7; the table's D call of TRBD2 was not tested on the DNA. TRBV21-1 has pseudogene status. The CDR3 runs 13 residues. The DNA of the CDR3 is TGTGCCAGCAGCAAAGAAGCGTCCTACGAGCAGTACTTC. Protein sequence: CASSKEASYEQYF.

About this clone itself: Different DNA sequences within this sample yield the same CDR3. V is TRBV18 and J is TRBJ1-1; no clear D gene. CDR3 length equals 13 residues. Trimming cost V 3 bases and J 1 base, with 6 bases left between them. Germline V gene sequence: CDR1 KGHSH, CDR2 LQKENI. CDR3 coding DNA: TGTGCCAGCTCACCGCCAGAGAACACTGAAGCTTTCTTT. The encoded protein is CASSPPENTEAFF.

With respect to this clone: The sample carries other DNA sequences with the same CDR3. The chain recombines TRBV5-1 with TRBJ1-1; D not resolved. This CDR3 is 14 amino acids long. Trimming cost V 0 bases and J 1 base, with 7 bases left between them. Germline V gives CDR1 SGHRS, CDR2 YFSETQ. CDR3 nucleotide sequence: TGCGCCAGCAGCTTGGTGTCCAGGAACACTGAAGCTTTCTTT. Encoded protein: CASSLVSRNTEAFF.

This chain links TRBV5-1 with TRBJ2-1; 8 bases align to TRBD2. CDR3 size: 13 residues. The J segment lost 8 bases and the V segment lost 7 bases, leaving 8 bases of the junction unmatched. Germline CDR1 reads SGHRS; CDR2 reads YFSETQ. CDR3 sequence (DNA): TGCGCCAGCGCCCCGGGGGGGGGCCATGAGCAGTTCTTC. It translates to CASAPGGGHEQFF.

In regard to this clone: Different DNA sequences within this sample yield the same CDR3. This sequence joins TRBV9 and TRBJ2-7; 14 nucleotides match TRBD2. Germline V gives CDR1 SGDLS, CDR2 YYNGEE. Trimming removed 3 bases from V and 4 bases from J; junction bases left unmatched: 3. The CDR3 has 15 residues. The CDR3 sequence is CASSEGLAGGYEQYF. CDR3 sequence (DNA): TGTGCCAGCAGCGAAGGACTAGCGGGGGGATACGAGCAGTACTTC.

The V and J genes are TRBV7-9 and TRBJ1-1; no firm D call. The V and J ends lost 10 bases and 2 bases respectively, with 11 bases between them. CDR1 SEHNR and CDR2 FQNEAQ come from the germline V gene (reference sequence). There are 12 residues in the CDR3. CDR3 bases: TGTGCCATCGGGAGCAGAAACACTGAAGCTTTCTTT. Amino acids: CAIGSRNTEAFF.

The chain carries TRBV6-1 and TRBJ1-4; the D gene is possibly TRBD1 (5 bases). Trimming cost V 3 bases and J 1 base, with 9 bases left between them. The CDR3 loop spans 15 amino acids. CDR1 and CDR2 (germline): MNHNS, SASEGT. The chain's CDR3 is CASSDRGRTNEKLFF. The CDR3 DNA reads as TGTGCCAGCAGTGATAGGGGAAGAACTAATGAAAAACTGTTTTTT.

The CDR3 DNA sequence: TGCGCCAGCAGCTTGGTGGTCGGGAGTAAGGACGAGCAGTACTTC. It translates to CASSLVVGSKDEQYF. The gene calls are TRBV5-1 and TRBJ2-7; tentative D call: TRBD2 (6 bases). The CDR3 is 15 residues long. Trimming removed 0 bases at V and 5 bases at J, with 15 bases between. Germline CDR1 and CDR2: SGHRS and YFSETQ. The variable domain in full, with the rest retrieved from reference TRBV5-1 and TRBJ2-7, is KAGVTQTPRYLIKTRGQQVTLSCSPISGHRSVSWYQQTPGQGLQFLFEYFSETQRNKGNFPGRFSGRQFSNSRSEMNVSTLELGDSALYLCASSLVVGSKDEQYFGPGTRLTVT.

This clone came up once. The chain has TRBV5-4 and TRBJ2-7; the D call may be TRBD1 or TRBD2 (5 bases each). V was cut by 3 bases and J by 4 bases, with 11 bases left in between. The germline gives CDR1 SGHNT, CDR2 YYREEE (reference sequence). The CDR3 sequence is 13 residues long. The CDR3 sequence: CASSWEGEYEQYF. The CDR3 bases are TGTGCCAGCAGCTGGGAAGGGGAGTACGAGCAGTACTTC.

The rearrangement joins TRBV30 to TRBJ2-1; D gene uncertain. Germline CDR1 is GTSNPN and CDR2 is SVGIG (reference sequence). The CDR3 is 14 residues long. V lost 3 bases, J lost 5 bases, and 14 bases lay in between. The CDR3 here is CAWRPLTVNNEQFF. CDR3 in DNA: TGTGCCTGGAGGCCCTTAACCGTAAACAATGAGCAGTTCTTC.

Points on this clone: Other DNA sequences in this sample translate to the same CDR3. This sequence joins TRBV7-8 and TRBJ2-1, with a possible D match to TRBD2 (6 bases). The CDR3 extends over 15 amino acids. Deletions cut 0 bases from V and 3 bases from J, with 9 bases between. Germline lookup yields CDR1 SGHVS and CDR2 FQNEAQ. The CDR3 bases are TGTGCCAGCAGCTTAGCTAGCGGAAACTACAATGAGCAGTTCTTC. Its protein product is CASSLASGNYNEQFF.

With regard to this clone: It may be a read error: a sequence one base away is much more abundant. The sample contains more than one DNA sequence encoding this CDR3. The chain joins TRBV5-5 to TRBJ2-7, with unresolved D. The CDR3 spans 11 residues. Germline V gene sequence: CDR1 SGHKS, CDR2 YYEKEE (reference sequence). With 4 bases removed from V and 0 bases from J, the gap between germline ends came to 2 bases. The CDR3 bases are TGTGCCAGCAGCCGCTCCTACGAGCAGTACTTC. This gives the protein CASSRSYEQYF.

The chain has TRBV5-1 and TRBJ2-7; 7 bases agree with TRBD2. The V gene end was trimmed by 0 bases and the J gene end by 2 bases; junction bases not matched to a gene: 8. Germline lookup yields CDR1 SGHRS and CDR2 YFSETQ. CDR3 length: 16 amino acids. The CDR3 DNA sequence: TGCGCCAGCAGCTTGGCCAAATTAGCGGGCACCTACGAGCAGTACTTC. It codes for CASSLAKLAGTYEQYF.

The V call is TRBV11-3, the J call TRBJ2-4; 12 bases match TRBD2. Germline loops: CDR1 SGHNT, CDR2 YENEEA. J lost 3 bases, V lost 1 base, and 7 bases had no gene match. This CDR3 has 18 residues. CDR3 region: CASSLGLAGVVGKNIQYF. The CDR3 bases are TGTGCCAGCAGCTTAGGACTAGCGGGAGTCGTAGGCAAAAACATTCAGTACTTC.

The chain combines TRBV9 with TRBJ2-7; D tentatively fits TRBD1 or TRBD2 (5 bases each). CDR1 is SGDLS and CDR2 is YYNGEE in the germline V gene. This CDR3 has 13 amino acids. The V gene lost 5 bases and the J gene lost 7 bases, with 16 bases spanning the gap. The CDR3 DNA is TGTGCCAGCAGTCCGGGACGGAGGCCAGAGCAGTACTTC. This encodes CASSPGRRPEQYF.

The rearrangement joins TRBV4-2 to TRBJ2-3; D uncertain. Trimming removed 0 bases at V and 6 bases at J, with 7 bases between. CDR3 length: 13 residues. The germline V gene encodes CDR1 LGHNA and CDR2 YNFKEQ. CDR3 loop: CASSQDYEDTQYF. The CDR3, as DNA: TGTGCCAGCAGCCAAGATTACGAGGATACGCAGTATTTT.